The present T cell receptor beta chain was sequenced within a study of response to subunit inactivated influenza vaccine. Study-level results: Few additional T cells are recruited per seasonal influenza vaccination, authors suggested.

TCRdb re-called the RT-PCR reads with MiXCR, one entry per CDR3 protein. The table records approximately 250,000 distinct CDR3 sequences, 12% of them present only once. Germline V CDR1 and CDR2: MDHEN, SYDVKM. The CDR3 length is 14 residues. V was clipped by 1 base and J by 9 bases, with 16 bases between them. Of note for this clonotype: Its antigen is not known.

The material was non-naive T cells sorted from PBMCs, obtained approximately 15 days before vaccination. The rearrangement joins TRBV28 to TRBJ2-7; weak D call: TRBD1 (6 bases). This TCR derives from a middle-aged man who received an inactivated influenza vaccine. The chain's CDR3 is CASSLSGTTKRQYF. The CDR3 DNA reads TGTGCCAGCAGTTTATCCGGGACAACTAAGAGGCAGTACTTC.